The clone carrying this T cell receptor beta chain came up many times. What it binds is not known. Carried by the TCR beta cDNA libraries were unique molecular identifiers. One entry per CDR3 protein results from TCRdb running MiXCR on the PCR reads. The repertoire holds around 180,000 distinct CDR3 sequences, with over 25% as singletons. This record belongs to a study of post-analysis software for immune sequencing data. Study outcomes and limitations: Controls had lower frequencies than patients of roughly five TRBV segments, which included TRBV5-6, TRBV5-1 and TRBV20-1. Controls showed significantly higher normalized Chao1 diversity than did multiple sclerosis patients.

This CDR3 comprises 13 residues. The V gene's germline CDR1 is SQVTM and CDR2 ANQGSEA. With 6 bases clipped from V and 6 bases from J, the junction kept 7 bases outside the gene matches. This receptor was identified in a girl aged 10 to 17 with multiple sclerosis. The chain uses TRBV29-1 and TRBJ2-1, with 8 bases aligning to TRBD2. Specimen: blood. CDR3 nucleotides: TGCAGCGTCGCCACTAGCGGCGGCAATGAGCAGTTCTTC. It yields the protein CSVATSGGNEQFF.